The clone carrying this T cell receptor (beta chain) was seen only a few times. Its antigen remains unidentified. The data are from a study of chemoradiotherapy in HPV16-positive cancers. Study background: Candidate HPV-specific clones and shared TCR motifs came from a couple of HPV16-positive patients. Study outcomes and limitations: HPV-responsive T-cell expansion during chemoradiotherapy was linked to improved recurrence-free survival in HPV16-positive patients. Candidate HPV-specific clones and E7-related TCR motifs grew in tumor during treatment. Only a couple of HPV16-positive patients supplied the functional HPV-specificity definition.

The CDR3 is made up of 15 amino acids. Germline CDR1 is SNHLY and CDR2 is FYNNEI. Deletions cut 5 bases from V and 0 bases from J, with 10 bases between. Sequencing was performed with immunoSEQ multiplex PCR; in TCRdb, only in-frame clones are kept and a portion is missing. Altogether around 6,500 clones are present, roughly 84% being singletons, with the ten largest covering approximately 6%. This material consisted of tumor tissue, taken from a patient who underwent chemoradiotherapy. This TCR was sampled from a human donor with HPV-associated anogenital cancer. This chain links TRBV2 with TRBJ1-4; no clear D. The CDR3 protein is CASSRDGTTNEKLFF. The CDR3 DNA sequence: TGTGCCAGCAGTCGTGACGGCACAACTAATGAAAAACTGTTTTTT.